The 18 T cell receptor beta chains in this list originate from one sample, sequenced in a study of shared clonotypes between healthy human individuals. Profiled with immunoSEQ multiplex PCR; TCRdb holds only in-frame clones, not every one. The data contain about 2.2 million clones, 90% to 95% of them singletons. It was CD45RO-negative cells, positively selected for CCR7, that made up naive CD8 cells, with terminally differentiated effector memory CD45RA+ cells excluded. The sequenced material came from naive CD8+ T cells from PBMCs. Receptors were obtained from a young man in good health. Some clones in this sample may be carry-over from other donors' samples.

The chain carries TRBV28 and TRBJ2-7; D may be TRBD1 (6 bases). The V gene lost 3 bases and the J gene lost 3 bases, with 18 bases spanning the gap. Germline values: CDR1 MDHEN, CDR2 SYDVKM. CDR3 length equals 16 residues. The CDR3 nucleotides are TGTGCCAGCAGTTTCTCTGGGTTGTTGGGACACTACGAGCAGTACTTC. Translation gives CASSFSGLLGHYEQYF.

The chain couples TRBV5-6 to TRBJ2-7; D is undetermined. V was trimmed by 5 bases and J by 0 bases, leaving 18 bases between them. The germline gives CDR1 SGHDT, CDR2 YYEEEE. The CDR3 spans 16 residues. The CDR3 nucleotides read TGTGCCAGCAGTTTCGAAGGAACGGAGATCTCCTACGAGCAGTACTTC. It specifies CASSFEGTEISYEQYF. The variable domain in full, completed from reference TRBV5-6 and TRBJ2-7, reads DAGVTQSPTHLIKTRGQQVTLRCSPKSGHDTVSWYQQALGQGPQFIFQYYEEEERQRGNFPDRFSGHQFPNYSSELNVNALLLGDSALYLCASSFEGTEISYEQYFGPGTRLTVT.

CDR3 amino acids: CASSDTGDLRRHIQYF. CDR3 nucleotides: TGTGCCAGCAGTGATACGGGAGACCTACGGAGGCACATTCAGTACTTC. This chain links TRBV28 with TRBJ2-4; D perhaps matches TRBD2 (6 bases). CDR3 length: 16 residues. Germline V gives CDR1 MDHEN, CDR2 SYDVKM. V was clipped by 5 bases and J by 8 bases, with 22 bases between them.

J is TRBJ2-2 and V is TRBV14; D is unclear. V lost 1 base and J 8 bases, leaving 8 bases between the germline ends. CDR3 length: 13 residues. The germline CDR1 and CDR2 sequences are SGHDN and FVKESK. The CDR3 loop reads CASSQVVRGELFF. In nucleotides, the CDR3 is TGTGCCAGCAGCCAAGTCGTCCGAGGGGAGCTGTTTTTT.

V is TRBV4-3 and J is TRBJ2-3, with D possibly being TRBD2 (6 bases). The CDR3 runs 15 residues. V was trimmed by 1 base and J by 6 bases, leaving 14 bases between them. CDR1 and CDR2 from the germline V gene are LGHNA and YSLEER. The CDR3 loop reads CASSQGGDWGDTQYF. The CDR3 bases are TGCGCCAGCAGCCAAGGTGGGGACTGGGGGGATACGCAGTATTTT.

The gene calls are TRBV7-6 and TRBJ2-3; no firm D call. Germline CDR1 reads SGHVS; CDR2 reads FNYEAQ. Trimming cost V 5 bases and J 3 bases, with 18 bases left between them. This CDR3 is built from 16 residues. CDR3 sequence reads: CASSQSSWGTTDTQYF. CDR3 sequence (DNA): TGTGCCAGCAGCCAGTCCTCGTGGGGAACGACAGATACGCAGTATTTT.

The chain links TRBV13 to TRBJ2-7; 12 nucleotides align to TRBD2. V shed 2 bases, J shed 3 bases, and the junction held 5 bases outside the gene matches. Germline CDR1 is PRHDT and CDR2 is FYEKMQ (reference sequence). The CDR3 is 16 amino acids. The CDR3 loop reads CASSLRLAGVIYEQYF. In DNA, the CDR3 is TGTGCCAGCAGCTTAAGACTAGCGGGAGTTATCTACGAGCAGTACTTC.

The chain is built from TRBV28 and TRBJ2-1, with D possibly matching TRBD2 (6 bases). The CDR3 sequence is 13 residues long. Trimming left V 3 bases short and J 13 bases short, with 16 bases between. Looked up from germline, CDR1 is MDHEN and CDR2 is SYDVKM. The CDR3, as DNA: TGTGCCAGCAGTTTGGATGGCTGGGGGGATCAGTTCTTC. Translated, it gives CASSLDGWGDQFF.

The V call is TRBV30, the J call TRBJ1-1; D unclear. The CDR3 covers 11 residues. Trimming left V 8 bases short and J 1 base short, with 8 bases between. In germline, CDR1 is GTSNPN, CDR2 SVGIG (reference sequence). The CDR3: CAGRTNTEAFF. Here the CDR3 DNA reads TGTGCCGGACGTACGAACACTGAAGCTTTCTTT.

This clone was detected a few times. CDR3 sequence: CASSHAPGASNQPQHF. The CDR3 DNA reads as TGCGCCAGCAGCCACGCACCAGGGGCTAGCAATCAGCCCCAGCATTTT. The genes are TRBV4-1 and TRBJ1-5; TRBD1 is a possible D gene (6 bases). V was cut by 3 bases and J by 0 bases, with 12 bases left in between. The CDR3 contains 16 residues. Germline V gene data show CDR1 as MGHRA and CDR2 as YSYEKL.

A note on this clone: Additional DNA sequences in this sample encode the identical CDR3. Here the CDR3 reads CASSLLGQPYEQYF. The DNA for the CDR3 is TGTGCCAGCAGCTTGCTTGGACAACCCTACGAGCAGTACTTC. V usage is TRBV7-6 and J usage is TRBJ2-7; TRBD1 might be the D (5 bases). CDR1 and CDR2 from the germline V gene are SGHVS and FNYEAQ. With 3 bases removed from V and 2 bases from J, the gap between germline ends came to 11 bases. This CDR3 is built from 14 residues.

The table lists this clone with a count of one. The chain carries TRBV27 and TRBJ2-7, with TRBD2 as a possible D gene (6 bases). Trimming took off 9 bases at V and 5 bases at J, with 17 bases between the two ends. CDR3 length: 13 residues. The germline CDR1 and CDR2 sequences are MNHEY and SMNVEV (reference sequence). The CDR3 sequence: CASARLDLDEQYF. The CDR3 DNA sequence: TGTGCCAGTGCGAGACTAGACCTCGACGAGCAGTACTTC.

The chain couples TRBV28 to TRBJ2-5; possibly TRBD2 for D (6 bases). The ends were cut back, 3 bases at V and 5 bases at J, with 13 bases in the middle. The CDR3 runs to 14 residues. Germline-derived CDR1 and CDR2 are MDHEN and SYDVKM. This chain's CDR3 is CASSLLSGRETQYF. The CDR3, as DNA: TGTGCCAGCAGTTTGTTGTCGGGGAGGGAGACCCAGTACTTC. The full variable domain, in which reference TRBV28 and TRBJ2-5 provide the parts outside the CDR3, is DVKVTQSSRYLVKRTGEKVFLECVQDMDHENMFWYRQDPGLGLRLIYFSYDVKMKEKGDIPEGYSVSREKKERFSLILESASTNQTSMYLCASSLLSGRETQYFGPGTRLLVL.

V and J are TRBV9 and TRBJ2-1, with TRBD2 matching 7 bases. This CDR3 has 13 residues. V shed 0 bases and J 12 bases; nucleotides not matched to a gene: 6. The germline gives CDR1 SGDLS, CDR2 YYNGEE. In DNA form, the CDR3 reads TGTGCCAGCAGCGTAGGGGAGGGTTGGGGGCAGTTCTTC. This sequence encodes CASSVGEGWGQFF.

V usage is TRBV6-1 and J usage is TRBJ2-7, with D hard to call. Trimming took 1 base from V and 7 from J, leaving 14 bases between them. CDR3 size: 14 residues. The germline CDR1 and CDR2 sequences are MNHNS and SASEGT. As DNA, the CDR3 is TGTGCCAGCAGTGAAGTCGCCAGAACCTGGGAGCAGTACTTC. The encoded protein is CASSEVARTWEQYF.

Regarding this clone: Other DNA sequences in the same sample also yield this CDR3. The chain is built from TRBV2 and TRBJ2-5; perhaps D is TRBD1 or TRBD2 (5 bases each). Germline CDR1 reads SNHLY; CDR2 reads FYNNEI. The CDR3 spans 14 residues. V lost 1 base, J lost 1 base, and 7 bases lay in between. Written as DNA, the CDR3 is TGTGCCAGCAGTGAAGGAGGGGCCCAAGAGACCCAGTACTTC. This encodes CASSEGGAQETQYF.

The chain links TRBV29-1 to TRBJ2-4; TRBD2 is a possible D gene (5 bases). With 7 bases removed from V and 9 bases from J, the gap between germline ends came to 16 bases. The CDR3 spans 12 residues. Germline CDR1 and CDR2: SQVTM and ANQGSEA. The CDR3 is CSGLDGGGIQYF. The CDR3 DNA reads as TGCAGCGGACTGGACGGAGGTGGCATTCAGTACTTC.

The chain joins TRBV10-3 to TRBJ2-2, with a weak D call TRBD1 (6 bases). Trimming stripped 2 bases from V and 0 bases from J, with 10 bases between. This CDR3 spans 16 amino acids. CDR1 is ENHRY, CDR2 SYGVKD, per germline. DNA for the CDR3: TGTGCCATCAGTGAGCTACAGGGCTCGAACACCGGGGAGCTGTTTTTT. Its translation: CAISELQGSNTGELFF.